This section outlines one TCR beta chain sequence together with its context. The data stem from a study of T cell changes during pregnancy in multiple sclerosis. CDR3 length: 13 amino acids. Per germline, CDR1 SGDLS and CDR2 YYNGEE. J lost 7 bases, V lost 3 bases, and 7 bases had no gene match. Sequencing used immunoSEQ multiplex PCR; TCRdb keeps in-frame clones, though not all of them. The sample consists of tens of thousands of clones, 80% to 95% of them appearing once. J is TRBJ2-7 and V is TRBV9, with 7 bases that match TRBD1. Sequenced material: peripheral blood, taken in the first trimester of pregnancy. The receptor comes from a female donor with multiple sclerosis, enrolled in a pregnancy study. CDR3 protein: CASSDGQVGEQYF. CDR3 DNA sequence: TGTGCCAGCAGCGACGGACAGGTGGGGGAGCAGTACTTC.